This T cell receptor (beta chain) was sequenced for a study of cytomegalovirus exposure and HLA in healthy donors. Study overall: Of 350 to 400 genotyped donors, more than 65% grouped in the Caucasian-associated ancestry cluster. Regarding the study as a whole: Previously analyzed data showed that most TCR beta V segments were productive at a frequency of about 90% or about 30%.

V was clipped by 0 bases and J by 0 bases, with 18 bases between them. This CDR3 spans 19 amino acids. Per the germline V gene, CDR1 is SGHAT and CDR2 is FQNNGV. As concerns this clone: Its antigen is unknown.

With 60 Vbeta and 13 Jbeta primers, the PCR was carried out. Data came from immunoSEQ multiplex PCR; TCRdb stores just in-frame clones and leaves some out. This table holds 170,000 or so clones, over 75% found once. Specimen: PBMCs. This chain connects TRBV11-2 to TRBJ2-1; D unresolved. This receptor was obtained from a woman under 40 in good health and CMV-seronegative. In DNA form, the CDR3 reads TGTGCCAGCAGCTTAGATGGTTTCCAGGTGACGAGCTCCTACAATGAGCAGTTCTTC. Protein product: CASSLDGFQVTSSYNEQFF.